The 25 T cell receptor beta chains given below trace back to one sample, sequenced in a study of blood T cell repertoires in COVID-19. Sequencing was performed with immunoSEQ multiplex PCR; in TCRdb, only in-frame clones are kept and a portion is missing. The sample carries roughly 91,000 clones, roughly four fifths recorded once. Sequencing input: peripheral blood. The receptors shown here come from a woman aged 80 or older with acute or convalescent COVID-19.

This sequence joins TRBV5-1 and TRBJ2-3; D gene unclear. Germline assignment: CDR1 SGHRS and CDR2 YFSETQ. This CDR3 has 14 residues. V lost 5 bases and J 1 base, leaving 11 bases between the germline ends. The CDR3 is CASREPGGTDTQYF. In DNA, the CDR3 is TGCGCCAGCAGGGAGCCCGGCGGCACAGATACGCAGTATTTT.

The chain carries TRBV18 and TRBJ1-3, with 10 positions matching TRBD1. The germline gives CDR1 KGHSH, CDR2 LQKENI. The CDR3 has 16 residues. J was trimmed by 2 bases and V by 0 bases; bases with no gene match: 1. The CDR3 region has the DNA TGTGCCAGCTCACCACCGGGACAGGGGACTGGAAACACCATATATTTT. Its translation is CASSPPGQGTGNTIYF.

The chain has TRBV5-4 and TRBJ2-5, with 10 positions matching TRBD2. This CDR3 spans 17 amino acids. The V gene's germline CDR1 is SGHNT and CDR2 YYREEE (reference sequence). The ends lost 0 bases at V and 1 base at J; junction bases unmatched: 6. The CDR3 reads CASSLVVAGGSQETQYF. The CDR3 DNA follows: TGTGCCAGCAGCTTGGTGGTAGCGGGGGGTTCCCAAGAGACCCAGTACTTC. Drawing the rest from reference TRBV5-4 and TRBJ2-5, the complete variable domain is ETGVTQSPTHLIKTRGQQVTLRCSSQSGHNTVSWYQQALGQGPQFIFQYYREEENGRGNFPPRFSGLQFPNYSSELNVNALELDDSALYLCASSLVVAGGSQETQYFGPGTRLLVL.

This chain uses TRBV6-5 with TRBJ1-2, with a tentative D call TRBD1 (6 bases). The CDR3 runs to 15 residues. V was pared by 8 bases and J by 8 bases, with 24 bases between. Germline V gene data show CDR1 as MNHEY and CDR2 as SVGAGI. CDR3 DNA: TGTGCCAGCCGGGGACAAGGGGTCGGACCAGGGGGCTACACCTTC. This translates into CASRGQGVGPGGYTF.

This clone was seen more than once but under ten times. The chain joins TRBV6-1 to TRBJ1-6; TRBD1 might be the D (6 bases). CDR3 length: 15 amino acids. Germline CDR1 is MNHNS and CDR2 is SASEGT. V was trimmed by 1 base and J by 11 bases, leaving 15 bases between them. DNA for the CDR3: TGTGCCAGCAGTGAAGAGGGAGGGGGGAATCCACCCCTCCACTTT. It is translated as CASSEEGGGNPPLHF.

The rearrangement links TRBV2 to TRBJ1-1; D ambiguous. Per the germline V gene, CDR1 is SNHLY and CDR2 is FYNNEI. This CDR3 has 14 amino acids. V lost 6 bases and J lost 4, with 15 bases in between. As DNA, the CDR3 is TGTGCCAGCAGCCGAGAGGCGTCGAGCACTGAAGCTTTCTTT. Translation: CASSREASSTEAFF.

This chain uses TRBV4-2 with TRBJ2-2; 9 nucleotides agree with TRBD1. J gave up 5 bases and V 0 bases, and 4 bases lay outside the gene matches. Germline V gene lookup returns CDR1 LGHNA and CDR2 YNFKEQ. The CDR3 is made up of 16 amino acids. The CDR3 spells CASSQDTGGSTGELFF. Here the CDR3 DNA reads TGTGCCAGCAGCCAAGATACAGGGGGCAGTACCGGGGAGCTGTTTTTT.

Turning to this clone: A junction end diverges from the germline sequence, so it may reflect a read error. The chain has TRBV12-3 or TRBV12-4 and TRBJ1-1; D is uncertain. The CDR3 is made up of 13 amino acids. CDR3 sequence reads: CASSFKANTEAFF. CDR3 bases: TGCGCCAGCAGTTTTAAAGCGAACACTGAAGCTTTCTTT.

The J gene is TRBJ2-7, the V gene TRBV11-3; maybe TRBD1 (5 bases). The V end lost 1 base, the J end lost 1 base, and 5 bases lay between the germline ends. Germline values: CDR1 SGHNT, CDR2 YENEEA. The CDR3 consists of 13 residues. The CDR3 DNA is TGTGCCAGCAGCTTAGGACAGTCCTACGAGCAGTACTTC. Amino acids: CASSLGQSYEQYF. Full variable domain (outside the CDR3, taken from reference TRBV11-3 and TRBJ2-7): EAGVVQSPRYKIIEKKQPVAFWCNPISGHNTLYWYLQNLGQGPELLIRYENEEAVDDSQLPKDRFSAERLKGVDSTLKIQPAELGDSAVYLCASSLGQSYEQYFGPGTRLTVT.

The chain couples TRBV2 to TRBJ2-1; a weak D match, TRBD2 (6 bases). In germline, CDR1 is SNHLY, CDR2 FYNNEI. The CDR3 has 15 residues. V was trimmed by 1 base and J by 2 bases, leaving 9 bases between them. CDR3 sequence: CASSEGGRPYNEQFF. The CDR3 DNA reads TGTGCCAGCAGTGAAGGAGGGAGGCCCTACAATGAGCAGTTCTTC.

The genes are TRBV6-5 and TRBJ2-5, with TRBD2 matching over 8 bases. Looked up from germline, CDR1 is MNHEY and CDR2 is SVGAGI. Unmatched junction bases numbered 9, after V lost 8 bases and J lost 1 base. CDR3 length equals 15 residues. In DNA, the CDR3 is TGTGCCAGCGGGAGCGGGGGTCTTCCCCAAGAGACCCAGTACTTC. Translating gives CASGSGGLPQETQYF.

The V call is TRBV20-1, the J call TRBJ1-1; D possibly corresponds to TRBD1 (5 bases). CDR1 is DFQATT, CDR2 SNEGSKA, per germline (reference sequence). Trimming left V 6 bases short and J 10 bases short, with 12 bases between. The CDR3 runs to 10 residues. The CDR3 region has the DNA TGCAGTGCAGCCAGGGAGGCAGCTTTCTTT. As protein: CSAAREAAFF.

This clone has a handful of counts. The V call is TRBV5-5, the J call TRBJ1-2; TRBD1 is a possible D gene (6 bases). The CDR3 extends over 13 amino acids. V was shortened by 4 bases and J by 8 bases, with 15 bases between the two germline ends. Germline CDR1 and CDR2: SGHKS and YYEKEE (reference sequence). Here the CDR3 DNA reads TGTGCCAGCAGCGATCAGGGGAGGGGAGGCTACACCTTC. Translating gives CASSDQGRGGYTF.

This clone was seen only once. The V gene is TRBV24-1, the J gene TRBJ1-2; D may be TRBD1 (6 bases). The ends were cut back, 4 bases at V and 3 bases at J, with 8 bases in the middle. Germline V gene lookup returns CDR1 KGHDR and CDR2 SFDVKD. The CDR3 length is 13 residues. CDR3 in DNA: TGTGCCACCAGTGAAGGGGGAGACTATGGCTACACCTTC. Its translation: CATSEGGDYGYTF.

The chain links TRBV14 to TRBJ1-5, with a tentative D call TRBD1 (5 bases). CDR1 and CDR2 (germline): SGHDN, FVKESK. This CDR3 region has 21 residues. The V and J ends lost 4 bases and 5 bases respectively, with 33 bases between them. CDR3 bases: TGTGCCAGCAGCCCCAAAGCCCGACGGAGTACAGGACAATTACTTTATCAGCCCCAGCATTTT. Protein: CASSPKARRSTGQLLYQPQHF. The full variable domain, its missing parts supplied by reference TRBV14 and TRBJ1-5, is EAGVTQFPSHSVIEKGQTVTLRCDPISGHDNLYWYRRVMGKEIKFLLHFVKESKQDESGMPNNRFLAERTGGTYSTLKVQPAELEDSGVYFCASSPKARRSTGQLLYQPQHFGDGTRLSIL.

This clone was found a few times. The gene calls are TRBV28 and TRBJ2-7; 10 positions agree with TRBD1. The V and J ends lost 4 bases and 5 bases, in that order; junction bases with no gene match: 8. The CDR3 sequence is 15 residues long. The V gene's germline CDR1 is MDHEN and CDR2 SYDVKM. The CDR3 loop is CASSSQGQGYDEQYF. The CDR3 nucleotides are TGTGCCAGCAGTTCCCAGGGACAGGGGTATGACGAGCAGTACTTC. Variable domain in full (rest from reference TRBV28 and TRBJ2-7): DVKVTQSSRYLVKRTGEKVFLECVQDMDHENMFWYRQDPGLGLRLIYFSYDVKMKEKGDIPEGYSVSREKKERFSLILESASTNQTSMYLCASSSQGQGYDEQYFGPGTRLTVT.

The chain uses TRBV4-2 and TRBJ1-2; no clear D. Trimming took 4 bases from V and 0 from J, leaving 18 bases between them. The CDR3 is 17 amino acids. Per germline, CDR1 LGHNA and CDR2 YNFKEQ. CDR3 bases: TGTGCCAGCAGCCCTCTAGACCAGACCCTTCCTAACTATGGCTACACCTTC. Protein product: CASSPLDQTLPNYGYTF.

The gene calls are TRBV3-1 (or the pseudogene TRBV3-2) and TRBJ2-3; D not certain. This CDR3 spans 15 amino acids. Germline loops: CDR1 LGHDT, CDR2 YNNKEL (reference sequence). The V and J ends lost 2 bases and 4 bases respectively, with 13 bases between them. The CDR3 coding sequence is TGTGCCAGCAGCCAAAGGTCGGGTCTGGCAGATACGCAGTATTTT. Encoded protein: CASSQRSGLADTQYF.

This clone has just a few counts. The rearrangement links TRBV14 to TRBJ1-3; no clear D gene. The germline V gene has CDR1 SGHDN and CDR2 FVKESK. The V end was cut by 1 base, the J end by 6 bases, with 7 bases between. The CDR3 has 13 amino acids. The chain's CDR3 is CASSQVALNTIYF. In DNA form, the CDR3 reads TGTGCCAGCAGCCAAGTAGCTTTAAACACCATATATTTT.

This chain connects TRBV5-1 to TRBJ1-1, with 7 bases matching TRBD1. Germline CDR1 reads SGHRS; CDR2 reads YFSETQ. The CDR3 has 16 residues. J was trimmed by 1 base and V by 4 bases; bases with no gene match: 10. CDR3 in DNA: TGCGCCAGCAGCGTGCGGGTCGACAGGGCGAACACTGAAGCTTTCTTT. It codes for CASSVRVDRANTEAFF.

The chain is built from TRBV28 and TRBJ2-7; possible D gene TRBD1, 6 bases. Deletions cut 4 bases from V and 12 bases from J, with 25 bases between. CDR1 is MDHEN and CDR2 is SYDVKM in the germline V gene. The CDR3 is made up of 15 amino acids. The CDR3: CASSSRDIRYPPGYF. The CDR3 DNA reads TGTGCCAGCAGTTCCAGGGACATTCGTTACCCACCAGGGTACTTC.

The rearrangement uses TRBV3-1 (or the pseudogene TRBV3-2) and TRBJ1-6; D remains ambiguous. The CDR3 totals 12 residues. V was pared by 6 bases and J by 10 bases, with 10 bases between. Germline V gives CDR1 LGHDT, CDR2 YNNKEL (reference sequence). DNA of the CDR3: TGTGCCAGCAGTCAGCCGGGGTCACCCCTCCACTTT. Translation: CASSQPGSPLHF.

Here the CDR3 DNA reads TGTGCCAGCAGCCAAGATCCCGGGTCTGGCTACACCTTC. Protein sequence: CASSQDPGSGYTF. This chain uses TRBV3-1 (or the pseudogene TRBV3-2) with TRBJ1-2; D remains ambiguous. The CDR3 is made up of 13 amino acids. Germline V lookup: CDR1 LGHDT, CDR2 YNNKEL (reference sequence). Trimming cost V 0 bases and J 7 bases, with 9 bases left between them.

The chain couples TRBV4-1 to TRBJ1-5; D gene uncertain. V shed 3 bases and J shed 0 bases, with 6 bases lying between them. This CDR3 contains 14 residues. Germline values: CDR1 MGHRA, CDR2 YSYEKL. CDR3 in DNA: TGCGCCAGCAGCCAGTTGTATAGCAATCAGCCCCAGCATTTT. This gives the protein CASSQLYSNQPQHF.

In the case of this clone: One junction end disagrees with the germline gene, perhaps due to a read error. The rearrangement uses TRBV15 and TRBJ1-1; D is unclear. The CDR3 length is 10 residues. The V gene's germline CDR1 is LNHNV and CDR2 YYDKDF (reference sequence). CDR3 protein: CATSRDWQSF. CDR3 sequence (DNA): TGTGCCACCAGCAGAGATTGGCAGTCCTTT.